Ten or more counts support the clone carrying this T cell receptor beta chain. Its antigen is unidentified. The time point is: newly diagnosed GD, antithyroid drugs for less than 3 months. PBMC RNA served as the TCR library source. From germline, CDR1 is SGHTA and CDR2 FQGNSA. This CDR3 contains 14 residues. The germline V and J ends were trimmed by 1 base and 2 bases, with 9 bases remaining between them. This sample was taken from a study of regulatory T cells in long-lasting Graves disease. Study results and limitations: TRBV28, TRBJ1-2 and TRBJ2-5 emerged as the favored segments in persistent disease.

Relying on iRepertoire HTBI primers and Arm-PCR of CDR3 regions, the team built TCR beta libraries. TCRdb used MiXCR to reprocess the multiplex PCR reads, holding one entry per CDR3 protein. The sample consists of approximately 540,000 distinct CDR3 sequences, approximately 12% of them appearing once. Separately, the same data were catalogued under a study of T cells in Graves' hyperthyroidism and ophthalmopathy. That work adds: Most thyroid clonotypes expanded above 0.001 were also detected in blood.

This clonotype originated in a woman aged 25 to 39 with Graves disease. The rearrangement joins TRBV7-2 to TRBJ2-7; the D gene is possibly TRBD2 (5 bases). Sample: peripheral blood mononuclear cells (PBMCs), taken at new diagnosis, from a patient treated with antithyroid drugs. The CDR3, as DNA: TGTGCCAGCAGCTTAGACCCCGGGGCCTACGAGCAGTACTTC. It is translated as CASSLDPGAYEQYF.